This T cell receptor beta chain was recorded in a study of blood T cell repertoires in COVID-19. V dropped 5 bases and J dropped 6; count of bases not matched to a gene: 11. The germline CDR1 and CDR2 sequences are SGHTA and FQGNSA. The CDR3 sequence is 16 residues long. Sequencing used immunoSEQ multiplex PCR; TCRdb keeps in-frame clones, though not all of them. The table lists under 250,000 clones, 65% to 85% of them singletons. This clone was picked up a small number of times. Enrollees, roughly 18 to 95 years old, lived in 24 US areas. The receptor comes from a woman aged 60-75 years who had recovered from COVID-19. The chain joins TRBV7-2 to TRBJ2-1, with 9 bases lining up with TRBD2. Sequencing input: PBMCs or T cells enriched from blood (not recorded which). The CDR3 is CASSPDSGGFGNEQFF. The CDR3 DNA sequence: TGTGCCAGCAGCCCTGATAGCGGGGGTTTCGGCAATGAGCAGTTCTTC.